This TCR beta chain was identified in a study of PD-L1 blockade in urothelial cancer. Looking at the study overall: The median number of T cells present in blood samples was approximately 130,000.

As concerns this clone: As yet, its antigen is unknown.

Time point denoted: peripheral blood 6 weeks after treatment start. Trimming removed 7 bases at V and 2 bases at J, with 11 bases between. Germline V CDR1 and CDR2: SNHLY, FYNNEI. This CDR3 region has 13 residues. Only in-frame clones appear in the TCRdb table, and some are missing; sequencing was by immunoSEQ multiplex PCR. The top ten hold 2.4% of the sample, which has about 130,000 clones, more than 70% seen once. Study outcomes and limitations: Clones that were tumor-associated expanded more in the blood of durable-benefit patients at 3 weeks.

This sequence was found in a man aged 50-60 years with urothelial cancer. The specimen comprised PBMCs, sampled around atezolizumab (anti-PD-L1) treatment. This chain joins TRBV2 and TRBJ2-5; no clear D. Written as DNA, the CDR3 is TGTGCCAGCACGTCCAGTCCTCAAGAGACCCAGTACTTC. Its protein product is CASTSSPQETQYF.